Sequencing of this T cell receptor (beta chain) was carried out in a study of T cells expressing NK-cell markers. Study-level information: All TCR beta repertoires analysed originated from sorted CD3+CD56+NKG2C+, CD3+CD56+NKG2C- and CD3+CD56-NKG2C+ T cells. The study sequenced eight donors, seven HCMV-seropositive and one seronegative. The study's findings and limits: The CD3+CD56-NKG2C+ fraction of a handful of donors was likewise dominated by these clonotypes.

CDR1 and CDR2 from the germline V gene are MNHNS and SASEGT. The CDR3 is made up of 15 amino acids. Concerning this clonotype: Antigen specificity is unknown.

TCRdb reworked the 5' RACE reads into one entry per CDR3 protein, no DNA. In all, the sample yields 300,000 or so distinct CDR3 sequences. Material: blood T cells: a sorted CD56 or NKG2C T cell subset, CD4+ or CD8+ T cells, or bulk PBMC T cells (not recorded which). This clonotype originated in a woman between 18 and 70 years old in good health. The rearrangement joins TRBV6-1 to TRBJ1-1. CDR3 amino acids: CASSWGGSMNTEAFF.